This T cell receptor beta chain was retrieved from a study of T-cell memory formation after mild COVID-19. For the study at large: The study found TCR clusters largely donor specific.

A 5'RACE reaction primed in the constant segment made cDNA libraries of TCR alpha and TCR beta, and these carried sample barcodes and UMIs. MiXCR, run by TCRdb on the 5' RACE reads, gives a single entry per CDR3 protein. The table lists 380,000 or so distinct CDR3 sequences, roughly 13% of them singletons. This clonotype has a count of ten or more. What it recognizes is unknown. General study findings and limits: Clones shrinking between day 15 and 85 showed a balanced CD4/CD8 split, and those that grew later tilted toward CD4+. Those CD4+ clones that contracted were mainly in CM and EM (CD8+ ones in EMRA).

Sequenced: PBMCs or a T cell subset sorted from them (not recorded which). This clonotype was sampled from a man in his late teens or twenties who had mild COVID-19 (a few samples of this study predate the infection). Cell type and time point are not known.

CDR3 nucleotides: TGTGCCAGCTCCCCGGGAGGCGGCACTGAAGCTTTCTTT. This sequence encodes CASSPGGGTEAFF. The J gene is TRBJ1-1, the V gene TRBV7-3; D unresolved. V lost 8 bases, J lost 4 bases, and 14 bases lay in between. The germline V gene encodes CDR1 SGHTA and CDR2 FQGTGA. This CDR3 region has 13 residues.